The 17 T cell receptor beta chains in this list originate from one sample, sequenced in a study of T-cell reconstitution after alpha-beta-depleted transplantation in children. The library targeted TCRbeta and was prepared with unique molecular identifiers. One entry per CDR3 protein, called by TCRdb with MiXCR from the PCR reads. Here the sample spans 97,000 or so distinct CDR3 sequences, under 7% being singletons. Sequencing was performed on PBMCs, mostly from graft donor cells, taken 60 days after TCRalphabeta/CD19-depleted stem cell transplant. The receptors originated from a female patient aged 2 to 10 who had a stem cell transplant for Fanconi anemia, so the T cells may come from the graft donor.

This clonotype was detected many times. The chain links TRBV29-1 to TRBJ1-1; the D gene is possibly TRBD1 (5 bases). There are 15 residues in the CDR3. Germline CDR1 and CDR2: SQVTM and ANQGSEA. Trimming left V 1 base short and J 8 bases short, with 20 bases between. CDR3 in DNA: TGCAGCGTTGAAGCGGGGGGAGGGCGGGGTATAGAAGCTTTCTTT. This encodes CSVEAGGGRGIEAFF.

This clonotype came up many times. The CDR3 reads CASSGGDREYEQYF. The CDR3 nucleotides are TGTGCCAGCAGCGGAGGGGACAGGGAGTACGAGCAGTACTTC. This chain uses TRBV9 with TRBJ2-7, with 9 bases lining up with TRBD1. Germline CDR1 is SGDLS and CDR2 is YYNGEE. The CDR3 runs to 14 residues. Trimming removed 3 bases from V and 4 bases from J; junction bases left unmatched: 5.

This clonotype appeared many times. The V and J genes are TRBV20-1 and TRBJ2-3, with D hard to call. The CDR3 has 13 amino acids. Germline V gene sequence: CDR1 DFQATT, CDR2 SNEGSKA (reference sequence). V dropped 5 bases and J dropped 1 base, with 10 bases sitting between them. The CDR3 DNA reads TGCAGTGCTTTGGATACAGGCACAGATACGCAGTATTTT. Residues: CSALDTGTDTQYF.

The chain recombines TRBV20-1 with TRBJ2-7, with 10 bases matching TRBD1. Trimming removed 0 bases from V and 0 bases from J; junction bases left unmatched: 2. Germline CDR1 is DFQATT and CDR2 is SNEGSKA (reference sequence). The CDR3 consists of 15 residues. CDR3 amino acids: CSARDRTGGSYEQYF. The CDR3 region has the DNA TGCAGTGCTAGAGATCGGACAGGGGGCTCCTACGAGCAGTACTTC.

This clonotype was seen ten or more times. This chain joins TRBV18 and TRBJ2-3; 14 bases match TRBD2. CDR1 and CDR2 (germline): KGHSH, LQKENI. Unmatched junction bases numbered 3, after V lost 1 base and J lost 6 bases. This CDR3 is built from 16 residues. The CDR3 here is CASSPRLAGGLDTQYF. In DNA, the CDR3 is TGTGCCAGCTCACCACGACTAGCGGGAGGGCTGGATACGCAGTATTTT.

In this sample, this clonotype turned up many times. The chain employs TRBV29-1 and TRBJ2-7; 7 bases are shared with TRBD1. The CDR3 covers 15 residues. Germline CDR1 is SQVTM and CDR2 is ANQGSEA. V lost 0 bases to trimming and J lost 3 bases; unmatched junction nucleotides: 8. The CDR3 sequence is CSVEDDRVIGYEQYF. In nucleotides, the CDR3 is TGCAGCGTTGAAGACGACAGGGTTATAGGCTACGAGCAGTACTTC.

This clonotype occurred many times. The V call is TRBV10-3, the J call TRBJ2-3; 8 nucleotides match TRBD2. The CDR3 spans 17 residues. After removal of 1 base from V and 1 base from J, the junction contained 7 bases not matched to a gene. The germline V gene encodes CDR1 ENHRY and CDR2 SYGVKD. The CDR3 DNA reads TGTGCCATCAGTGAGTGGTCCTCCGGGGGGGGCACAGATACGCAGTATTTT. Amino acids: CAISEWSSGGGTDTQYF.

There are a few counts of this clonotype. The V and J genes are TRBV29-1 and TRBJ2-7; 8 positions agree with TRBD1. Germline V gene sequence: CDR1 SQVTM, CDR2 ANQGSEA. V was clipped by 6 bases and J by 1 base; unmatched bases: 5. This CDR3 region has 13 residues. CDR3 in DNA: TGCAGCGTACCGGGACAGGCATCCTACGAGCAGTACTTC. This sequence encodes CSVPGQASYEQYF.

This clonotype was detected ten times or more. The CDR3 DNA reads as TGCAGTGCTCCGCGGGGGGTAGGGGAGCTGTTTTTT. As protein: CSAPRGVGELFF. The rearrangement uses TRBV20-1 and TRBJ2-2; 8 positions agree with TRBD2. The CDR3 runs 12 residues. J lost 8 bases, V lost 5 bases, and 4 bases had no gene match. The germline gives CDR1 DFQATT, CDR2 SNEGSKA (reference sequence).

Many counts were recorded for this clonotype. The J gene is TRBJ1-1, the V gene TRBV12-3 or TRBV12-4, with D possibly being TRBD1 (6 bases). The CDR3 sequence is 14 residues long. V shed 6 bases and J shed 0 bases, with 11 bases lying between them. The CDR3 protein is CASRDRRLNTEAFF. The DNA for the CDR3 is TGTGCCAGCAGAGACAGGAGACTGAACACTGAAGCTTTCTTT.

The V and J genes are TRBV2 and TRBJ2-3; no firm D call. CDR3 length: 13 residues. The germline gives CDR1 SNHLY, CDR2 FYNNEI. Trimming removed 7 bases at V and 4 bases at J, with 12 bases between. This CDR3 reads CASTPDRPDTQYF. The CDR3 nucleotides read TGTGCCAGCACCCCGGATCGCCCAGATACGCAGTATTTT.

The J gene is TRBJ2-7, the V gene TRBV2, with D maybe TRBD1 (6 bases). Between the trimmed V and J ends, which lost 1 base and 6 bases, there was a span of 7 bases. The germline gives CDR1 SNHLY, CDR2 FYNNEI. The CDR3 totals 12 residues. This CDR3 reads CASSEGTVEQYF. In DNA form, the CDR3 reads TGTGCCAGCAGTGAAGGGACAGTCGAGCAGTACTTC. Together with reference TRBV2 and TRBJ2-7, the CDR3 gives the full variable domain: EPEVTQTPSHQVTQMGQEVILRCVPISNHLYFYWYRQILGQKVEFLVSFYNNEISEKSEIFDDQFSVERPDGSNFTLKIRSTKLEDSAMYFCASSEGTVEQYFGPGTRLTVT.

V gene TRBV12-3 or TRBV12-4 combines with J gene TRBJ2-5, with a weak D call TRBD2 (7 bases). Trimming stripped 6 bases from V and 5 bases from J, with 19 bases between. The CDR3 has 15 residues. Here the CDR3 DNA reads TGTGCCAGCAGAAGCGGGGCCTACAGGGTGGAGACCCAGTACTTC. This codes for CASRSGAYRVETQYF.

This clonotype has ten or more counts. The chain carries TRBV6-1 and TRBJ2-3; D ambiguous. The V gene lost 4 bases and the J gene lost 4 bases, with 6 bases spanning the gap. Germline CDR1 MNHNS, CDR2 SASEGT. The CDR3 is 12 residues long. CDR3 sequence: CASSAFPDTQYF. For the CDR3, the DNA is TGTGCCAGCAGTGCTTTCCCAGATACGCAGTATTTT.

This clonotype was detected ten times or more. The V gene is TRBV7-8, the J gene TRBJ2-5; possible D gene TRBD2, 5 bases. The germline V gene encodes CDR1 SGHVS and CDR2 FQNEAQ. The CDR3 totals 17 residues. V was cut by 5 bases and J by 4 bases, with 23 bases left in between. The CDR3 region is CASSGRVRTMRVETQYF. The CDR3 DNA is TGTGCCAGCAGCGGTAGGGTCAGAACAATGAGGGTAGAGACCCAGTACTTC.

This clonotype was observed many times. The CDR3 DNA is TGTGCCACCAGCAGCGGGAGCCCAGATACGCAGTATTTT. This codes for CATSSGSPDTQYF. The J gene is TRBJ2-3, the V gene TRBV15, with D possibly TRBD2 on 6 matching bases. Looked up from germline, CDR1 is LNHNV and CDR2 is YYDKDF (reference sequence). The CDR3 runs 13 residues. The V gene lost 3 bases and the J gene lost 4 bases, with 8 bases spanning the gap.

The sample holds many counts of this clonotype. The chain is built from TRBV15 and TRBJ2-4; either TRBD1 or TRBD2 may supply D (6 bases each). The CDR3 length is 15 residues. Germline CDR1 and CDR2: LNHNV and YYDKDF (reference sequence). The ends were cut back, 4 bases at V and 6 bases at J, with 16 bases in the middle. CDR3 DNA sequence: TGTGCCACCAGCATTTCCTCGTGGGGGGCAAACATTCAGTACTTC. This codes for CATSISSWGANIQYF.